The 10 T cell receptor beta chains reported below all come from one sample, sequenced in a study of blood T cell repertoires in COVID-19. The protocol was immunoSEQ multiplex PCR, while the TCRdb copy is restricted to in-frame clones and leaves out a portion. Among 250,000 or so clones listed, over 75% were seen once. The specimen was PBMCs or T cells enriched from blood (not recorded which). These receptors came from a woman in her 30s who had been exposed to COVID-19.

Remarks on this clone: This sample also contains other DNA sequences that code for the same CDR3. The rearrangement joins TRBV12-3 or TRBV12-4 to TRBJ1-5; D gene ambiguous. V was shortened by 0 bases and J by 6 bases, with 3 bases between the two germline ends. The CDR3 sequence is 12 residues long. Written as DNA, the CDR3 is TGTGCCAGCAGTTTAGCTAGTCAGCCCCAGCATTTT. Protein product: CASSLASQPQHF.

This sequence joins TRBV21-1 and TRBJ2-7; TRBD2, as called in the table, went unchecked against the DNA. TRBV21-1 is a documented pseudogene. The CDR3 extends over 14 amino acids. The CDR3 region has the DNA TGTGCCAGCAGGTTCAGGACTAGCTCCTACGAGCAGTACTTC. It translates to CASRFRTSSYEQYF.

This clone has a handful of counts. The CDR3 DNA reads TGTGCCAGCACCTTTCCGGGACAGAGCTACGAGCAGTACTTC. Amino acid sequence: CASTFPGQSYEQYF. V is TRBV2 and J is TRBJ2-7; TRBD1 aligns across 7 bases. CDR1 and CDR2 from the germline V gene are SNHLY and FYNNEI. The CDR3 is 14 residues long. V shed 7 bases, J shed 3 bases, and the junction held 9 bases outside the gene matches.

This chain uses TRBV5-1 with TRBJ1-6; D not resolved. Germline V lookup: CDR1 SGHRS, CDR2 YFSETQ. Trimming removed 0 bases at V and 9 bases at J, with 7 bases between. The CDR3 sequence is 13 residues long. CDR3 protein: CASSLAVGSPLHF. The CDR3 DNA is TGCGCCAGCAGCTTGGCCGTCGGTTCACCCCTCCACTTT.

This sequence joins TRBV19 and TRBJ1-2, with D possibly being TRBD1 (5 bases). Trimming removed 8 bases from V and 4 bases from J, with 17 bases in between. Germline V lookup: CDR1 LNHDA, CDR2 SQIVND (reference sequence). This CDR3 has 14 residues. CDR3 DNA sequence: TGTGCCAGTGGAACCCCCGGGACTGTCTATGGCTACACCTTC. Encoded protein: CASGTPGTVYGYTF.

The chain recombines TRBV5-6 with TRBJ2-3; TRBD1 agrees at 11 bases. The CDR3 runs 14 residues. The V gene's germline CDR1 is SGHDT and CDR2 YYEEEE. V was pared by 4 bases and J by 3 bases, with 1 base of the junction left unmatched. The DNA of the CDR3 is TGTGCCAGCAGCGGACAGGGGGCAACAGATACGCAGTATTTT. Translation gives CASSGQGATDTQYF. The variable domain in full, completed from reference TRBV5-6 and TRBJ2-3, reads DAGVTQSPTHLIKTRGQQVTLRCSPKSGHDTVSWYQQALGQGPQFIFQYYEEEERQRGNFPDRFSGHQFPNYSSELNVNALLLGDSALYLCASSGQGATDTQYFGPGTRLTVL.

In this sample, this clone turned up once. The chain has TRBV18 and TRBJ1-2; tentatively, D is TRBD1 (6 bases). V was trimmed by 6 bases and J by 4 bases, leaving 15 bases between them. Germline V gives CDR1 KGHSH, CDR2 LQKENI. The CDR3 has 14 residues. CDR3 bases: TGTGCCAGCTCGCTACAGGGAGGGTTCTATGGCTACACCTTC. It is translated as CASSLQGGFYGYTF.

The chain uses TRBV28 and TRBJ1-2, with 9 bases fitting TRBD1. Germline V gene sequence: CDR1 MDHEN, CDR2 SYDVKM. Trimming at V came to 6 bases and at J to 4 bases, leaving 6 bases not matched to a gene. This CDR3 has 14 amino acids. The CDR3 nucleotides read TGTGCCAGCAGCGGACAGGGGATACTCTATGGCTACACCTTC. Protein sequence: CASSGQGILYGYTF.

The rearrangement uses TRBV28 and TRBJ2-1; 7 bases match TRBD1. The germline gives CDR1 MDHEN, CDR2 SYDVKM. This CDR3 is 15 amino acids long. After removal of 10 bases from V and 3 bases from J, the junction contained 12 bases not matched to a gene. The CDR3 loop is CANPEDRNYYNEQFF. The CDR3 DNA is TGTGCCAACCCGGAGGACAGGAACTACTACAATGAGCAGTTCTTC.

The chain has TRBV19 and TRBJ1-1; 8 positions agree with TRBD1. CDR3 length: 14 residues. Trimming removed 6 bases from V and 3 bases from J; junction bases left unmatched: 6. Germline CDR1 is LNHDA and CDR2 is SQIVND (reference sequence). CDR3 bases: TGTGCCAGTAGACACAGGGGGTGGGACACTGAAGCTTTCTTT. This gives the protein CASRHRGWDTEAFF.